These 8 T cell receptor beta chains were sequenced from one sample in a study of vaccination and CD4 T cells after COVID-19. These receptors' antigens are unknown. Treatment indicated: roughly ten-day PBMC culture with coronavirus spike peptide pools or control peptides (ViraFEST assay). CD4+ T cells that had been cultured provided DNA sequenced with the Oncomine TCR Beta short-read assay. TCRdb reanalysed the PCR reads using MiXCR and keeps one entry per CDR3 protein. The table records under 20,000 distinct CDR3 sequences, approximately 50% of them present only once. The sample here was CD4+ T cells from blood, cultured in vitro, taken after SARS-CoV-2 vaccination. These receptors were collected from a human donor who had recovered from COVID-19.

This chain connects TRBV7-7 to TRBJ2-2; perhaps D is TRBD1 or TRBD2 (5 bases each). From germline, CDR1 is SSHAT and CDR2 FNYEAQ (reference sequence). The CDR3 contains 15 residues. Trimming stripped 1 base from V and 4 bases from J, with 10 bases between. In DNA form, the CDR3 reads TGTGCCAGCAGCTTAGGACGGGGCTCCACCGGGGAGCTGTTTTTT. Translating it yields CASSLGRGSTGELFF.

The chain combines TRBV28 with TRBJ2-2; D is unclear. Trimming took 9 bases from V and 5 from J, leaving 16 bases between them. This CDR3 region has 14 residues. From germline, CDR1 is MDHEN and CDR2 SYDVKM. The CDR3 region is CASLERVVTGELFF. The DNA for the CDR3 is TGTGCCAGTCTGGAAAGGGTGGTTACCGGGGAGCTGTTTTTT.

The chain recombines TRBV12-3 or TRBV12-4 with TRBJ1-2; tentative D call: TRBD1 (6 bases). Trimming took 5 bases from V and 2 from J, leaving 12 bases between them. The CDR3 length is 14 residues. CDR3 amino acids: CASSKTGTNYGYTF. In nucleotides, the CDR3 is TGTGCCAGCAGTAAAACCGGGACAAACTATGGCTACACCTTC.

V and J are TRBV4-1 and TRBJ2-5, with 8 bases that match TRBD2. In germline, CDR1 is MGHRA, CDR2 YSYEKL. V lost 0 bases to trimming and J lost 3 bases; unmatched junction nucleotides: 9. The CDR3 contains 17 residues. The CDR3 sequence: CASSQDFPGGYKETQYF. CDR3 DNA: TGCGCCAGCAGCCAAGATTTCCCGGGGGGGTATAAAGAGACCCAGTACTTC.

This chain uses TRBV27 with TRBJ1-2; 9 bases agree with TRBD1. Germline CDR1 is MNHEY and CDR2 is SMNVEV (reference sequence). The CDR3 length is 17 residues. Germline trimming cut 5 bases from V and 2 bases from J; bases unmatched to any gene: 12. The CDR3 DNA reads TGTGCCAGCAGTCGATCGACAGGGGGGAGGTACAACTATGGCTACACCTTC. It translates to CASSRSTGGRYNYGYTF.

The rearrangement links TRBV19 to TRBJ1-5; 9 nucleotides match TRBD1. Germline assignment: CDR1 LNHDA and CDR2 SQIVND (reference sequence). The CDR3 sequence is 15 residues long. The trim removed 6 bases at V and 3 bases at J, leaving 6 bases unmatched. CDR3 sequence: CASSTGTGSNQPQHF. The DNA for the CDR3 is TGTGCCAGTAGCACCGGGACAGGGTCCAATCAGCCCCAGCATTTT.

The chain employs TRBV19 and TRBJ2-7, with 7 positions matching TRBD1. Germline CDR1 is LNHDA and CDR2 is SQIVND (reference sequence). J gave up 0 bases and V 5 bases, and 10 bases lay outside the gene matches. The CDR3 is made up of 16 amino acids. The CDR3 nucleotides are TGTGCCAGTAGTGTGGCAGGGGGTACCCACTCCTACGAGCAGTACTTC. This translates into CASSVAGGTHSYEQYF. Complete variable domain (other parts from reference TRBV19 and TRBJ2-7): DGGITQSPKYLFRKEGQNVTLSCEQNLNHDAMYWYRQDPGQGLRLIYYSQIVNDFQKGDIAEGYSVSREKKESFPLTVTSAQKNPTAFYLCASSVAGGTHSYEQYFGPGTRLTVT.

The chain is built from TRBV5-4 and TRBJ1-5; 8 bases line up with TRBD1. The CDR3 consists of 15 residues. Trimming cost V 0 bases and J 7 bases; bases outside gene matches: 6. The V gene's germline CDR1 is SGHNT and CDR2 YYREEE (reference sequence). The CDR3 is CASSLGTGIKQPQHF. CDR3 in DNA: TGTGCCAGCAGCTTGGGGACAGGGATTAAGCAGCCCCAGCATTTT.